The TCR beta chain under discussion was sequenced for a study of CD8 T cells in ankylosing spondylitis. General study findings and limits: Prior literature has documented some motif variants in synovial fluid and blood from reactive arthritis. There was a TCR beta motif, made of several highly homologous variants, that appeared characteristic of ankylosing spondylitis blood. In ankylosing spondylitis patients, matched synovial fluid reportedly showed significant enrichment of disease-linked clones.

Germline CDR1 reads SGHTA; CDR2 reads FQGNSA. V lost 4 bases, J lost 0 bases, and 8 bases stayed unmatched. There are 16 residues in the CDR3. MiXCR, applied by TCRdb to the 5' RACE reads, yields one record per CDR3 protein. The sample gives 250,000 or so distinct CDR3 sequences, roughly a tenth of which show up once; 2.6% is in the top ten. This clonotype was counted only a few times. No antigen is known for it. The clonotype was recovered from a male donor with ankylosing spondylitis or in good health (not recorded which). Input material: blood, either unsorted or a sorted T cell fraction (not recorded which). The V gene is TRBV7-2, the J gene TRBJ1-2; 7 positions match TRBD1. The CDR3 bases are TGTGCCAGCAGCTCAACACCGACAGGGCCTAACTATGGCTACACCTTC. Its protein is CASSSTPTGPNYGYTF.